A selection of T cell receptor beta chains follows, all from one sample in a study of T cells in Graves' hyperthyroidism and ophthalmopathy. One entry per CDR3 protein results from TCRdb running MiXCR on the multiplex PCR reads. This sample carries roughly 650,000 distinct CDR3 sequences, approximately 15% of them seen once, and the ten largest clones take about 3.5%. Sequencing used blood. The receptor set was obtained from a middle-aged woman with Graves' ophthalmopathy. Both conserved end residues are part of each CDR3. Each record gives: J gene, V gene, clone size, D gene, CDR3 DNA, CDR3 protein. The D gene is left open where the match is weak. Clone size is not always given. Where it is, it says once, few, many or a class for expanded clones.

TRBJ2-1 TRBV2 . TRBD2 TGTGCCAGCAGCGAAGGGCTAGCGGGAGGGGCCTACAATGAGCAGTTCTTC CASSEGLAGGAYNEQFF
TRBJ1-1 TRBV6-1 many . TGTGCCAGCAGTTTTGGGGCACCCCAGGGGAACACTGAAGCTTTCTTT CASSFGAPQGNTEAFF
TRBJ2-3 TRBV5-1 few . TGCGCCAGCAGCTTGGGGGAGGCATGGGATACGCAGTATTTT CASSLGEAWDTQYF
TRBJ1-1 TRBV3-1 . . TGTGCCAGCAGCCACACGGGACGGCAGAACACTGAAGCTTTCTTT CASSHTGRQNTEAFF
TRBJ1-1 TRBV20-1 many . TGCAGTGCTAGAAGAGTCGGCGGACTGAAGAACACTGAAGCTTTCTTT CSARRVGGLKNTEAFF
TRBJ1-1 TRBV4-1 many . TGCGCCAGCAGCCAAGACGACGGAGCGAACACTGAAGCTTTCTTT CASSQDDGANTEAFF
TRBJ2-7 TRBV16 . TRBD2 TGTGCCAGCAGCCAATCCGGGGGGAACTACGAGCAGTACTTC CASSQSGGNYEQYF
TRBJ2-1 TRBV3-1 many TRBD1 TGTGCCAGCAGCCAAGATCCTAGGACAGGCGGGGAGCAGTTCTTC CASSQDPRTGGEQFF
TRBJ1-1 TRBV6-2/TRBV6-3 . . TGTGCCAGCAGTTACCTATACCTGGTGGAATACACTGAAGCTTTCTTT CASSYLYLVEYTEAFF
TRBJ1-5 TRBV20-1 many . TGCAGTGCTAGACCGGGCCTTGATCAGCCCCAGCATTTT CSARPGLDQPQHF
TRBJ2-5 TRBV20-1 many TRBD1 TGCAGTGCTGACGACAGGGCGGTTCCCCAAGAGACCCAGTACTTC CSADDRAVPQETQYF
TRBJ2-5 TRBV28 many . TGTGCCAGCAGTTTTTCAGCGGTTAAAGAGACCCAGTACTTC CASSFSAVKETQYF
TRBJ2-2 TRBV10-3 few . TGTGCCATCAGTACCGGGGTGGACCCCGGGGAGCTGTTTTTT CAISTGVDPGELFF
TRBJ1-5 TRBV12-3/TRBV12-4 many . TGTGCCAGCAACCCAGGGGTAGGGTTCAATCAGCCCCAGCATTTT CASNPGVGFNQPQHF
TRBJ2-3 TRBV4-1 few . TGCGCCAGCAGCCAAGTTACGTATGCCGAGGATACGCAGTATTTT CASSQVTYAEDTQYF
TRBJ1-5 TRBV12-3/TRBV12-4 few . TGTGCCGTTTCTTTGGGGGTTGGCAATCAGCCCCAGCATTTT CAVSLGVGNQPQHF
TRBJ2-1 TRBV25-1 . . TGTGCCAGCAGTACCGGGACTCAAATCTACAATGAGCAGTTCTTC CASSTGTQIYNEQFF
TRBJ1-5 TRBV20-1 . . TGCAGTGCTAGAGAGGCGAGGCGGCATCAGCCCCAGCATTTT CSAREARRHQPQHF
TRBJ1-3 TRBV5-6 few . TGTGCCAGCAGCCAGCGGAACAGGCTTAGTGGAAACACCATATATTTT CASSQRNRLSGNTIYF
TRBJ2-3 TRBV20-1 many . TGCAGTGCGAGTAACAGGGTGGCGGATACGCAGTATTTT CSASNRVADTQYF
TRBJ2-2 TRBV6-5 many . TGTGCCAGCAGTTACTTTCGGGTCGACACCGGGGAGCTGTTTTTT CASSYFRVDTGELFF
TRBJ2-7 TRBV2 many TRBD2 TGTGCCAGCAGTGGCAGACTAGCGGGAATATACGAGCAGTACTTC CASSGRLAGIYEQYF
TRBJ2-1 TRBV19 few . TGTGCCAGTAGTATACCGTTCAGAGACAGCAATAATGAGCAGTTCTTC CASSIPFRDSNNEQFF
TRBJ2-4 TRBV2 . TRBD2 TGTGCCAGCAAGCGGGACTTTGATACCAAAAACATTCAGTACTTC CASKRDFDTKNIQYF
TRBJ1-6 TRBV11-2 once . TGTGCCAGCAGCTTAGGTCTAGGGGCCGGGTCTTATAATTCACCCCTCCACTTT CASSLGLGAGSYNSPLHF
TRBJ2-1 TRBV9 . . TGTGCCAGCAGCGCCCGGGGGGCTAGCGGATCCGATGAGCAGTTCTTC CASSARGASGSDEQFF
TRBJ2-1 TRBV15 . . TGTGCCACCAGCAGAGGGATGGGGAACTCCTACAATGAGCAGTTCTTC CATSRGMGNSYNEQFF
TRBJ1-5 TRBV6-5 few . TGTGCCAGCAGTTACTCGACCGGGGAGGGCAATCAGCCCCAGCGTTTT CASSYSTGEGNQPQRF
TRBJ1-1 TRBV12-5 many TRBD1 TGTGCTAGTGGTTTGCGCACCGGACAGGAGAACACTGAAGCTTTCTTT CASGLRTGQENTEAFF
TRBJ2-7 TRBV3-1 . . TGTGCCAGCAGCCAAAGCAGGGCCGAGCAGTACTTC CASSQSRAEQYF
TRBJ2-7 TRBV20-1 . . TGCAGTGCTAGGGGGAAATTCTACGAGCAGTACTTC CSARGKFYEQYF
TRBJ2-3 TRBV12-3/TRBV12-4 many TRBD2 TGTGCCAGCAGTTTAGTATTGGCGGGAGGGCGTTGGATCACAGATACGCAGTATTTT CASSLVLAGGRWITDTQYF
TRBJ2-1 TRBV28 few . TGTGCCAGCAGTTTTGACAGGTACAATGAGCAGCTCTTC CASSFDRYNEQLF
TRBJ2-5 TRBV15 many . TGTGCCACCAGCAGAGACCAGGGACAAGAGACCCAGTACTTC CATSRDQGQETQYF
TRBJ2-1 TRBV5-1 . . TGCGCCAGCAGCCTTCGGGCCTTCTACAATGAGCAGTTCTTC CASSLRAFYNEQFF
TRBJ1-1 TRBV2 . TRBD1 TGTGCCAGCAAAAAGGACAGGGGACACACTGAAGCTTTCTTT CASKKDRGHTEAFF
TRBJ2-2 TRBV7-9 . TRBD1 TGTGCCAGCAGCTCCACCATTAACACGGACAGGTCCACCGGGGAGCTGTTTTTT CASSSTINTDRSTGELFF
TRBJ2-5 TRBV5-1 . TRBD2 TGCGCCAGCAGCCCGAACCCTCTAGCGGGAGGGACCCAGTACTTC CASSPNPLAGGTQYF
TRBJ2-6 TRBV2 many . TGTGCCAGCATGGTTACATCCCGCTCTGGGGCCAACGTCCTGACTTTC CASMVTSRSGANVLTF
TRBJ2-5 TRBV5-5 . . TGTGCCAGCAGCTTGGAGGGCAGGGGAGGTATCCAAGAGACCCAGTACTTC CASSLEGRGGIQETQYF
TRBJ2-1 TRBV6-1 few . TGTGCCAGCAGCCTAAATCGGGCACGGGACGTAAACAATGAGCAGTTCTTC CASSLNRARDVNNEQFF
TRBJ2-3 TRBV5-1 many TRBD2 TGCGCCAGCAGGACTAGCGGGGGATCAGATACGCAGTATTTT CASRTSGGSDTQYF
TRBJ1-6 TRBV12-3/TRBV12-4 . . TGTGCCAGCAGTTTTGGGTCGGCCCTCCACTTT CASSFGSALHF
TRBJ2-5 TRBV6-1 many TRBD1 TGTGCCAGCATTCAAGACAGGGGGGAGACCCAGTACTTC CASIQDRGETQYF
TRBJ1-1 TRBV11-2 many . TGTGCCAGCAGCCCCCTCGCCAGTGAAGCTTTCTTT CASSPLASEAFF
TRBJ2-5 TRBV12-3/TRBV12-4 . TRBD2 TGTGCCAGCAGTTCCTCACTAGCGGGAGTAGAGACCCAGTACTTC CASSSSLAGVETQYF
TRBJ1-1 TRBV7-3 . . TGTGCCAGCAGCCCTGACCAGAACACTGAAGCTTTCTTT CASSPDQNTEAFF
TRBJ2-3 TRBV6-1 many TRBD2 TGTGCCAGCAGTGGGCTTGCGGGAGGGAGGACAGATACGCAGTATTTT CASSGLAGGRTDTQYF